Below are 15 T cell receptor beta chains sequenced from a single sample in a study of beta chain features in type 1 diabetes. Study-wide results and caveats: Significant though moderate, a shortening of TCRB CDR3s appeared in all four CD4+ subsets of Type 1 diabetes patients.

The sequenced template was cDNA made from the entire isolated RNA. Generated by immunoSEQ multiplex PCR, the TCRdb table keeps only in-frame clones and is missing some. Seen here are hundreds of thousands of clones, roughly 12% observed once, and the top ten hold about 0.01%. Their target antigens are unknown. Input material: naive CD4+ T cells from blood. The receptors were sampled from a woman under 30 with type 1 diabetes.

This clone was detected only a few times. V and J are TRBV4-2 and TRBJ2-1; D possibly corresponds to TRBD2 (5 bases). This CDR3 has 15 residues. Trimming cost V 1 base and J 5 bases, with 12 bases left between them. Germline V gene sequence: CDR1 LGHNA, CDR2 YNFKEQ. The CDR3 is CASSQGGLADNEQFF. The CDR3 region has the DNA TGTGCCAGCAGCCAAGGAGGACTGGCTGACAATGAGCAGTTCTTC.

The V and J genes are TRBV6-5 and TRBJ1-2; D not certain. CDR1 is MNHEY and CDR2 is SVGAGI in the germline V gene. This CDR3 has 13 amino acids. V shed 6 bases and J shed 2 bases, with 10 bases lying between them. The CDR3 bases are TGTGCCAGCAGCAGAGACTGGAACTATGGCTACACCTTC. This gives the protein CASSRDWNYGYTF.

This clone has a handful of counts. This chain connects TRBV28 to TRBJ1-5; TRBD1 is a possible D gene (5 bases). The CDR3 sequence is 15 residues long. Between the trimmed V and J ends, which lost 7 bases and 5 bases, there was a span of 18 bases. From germline, CDR1 is MDHEN and CDR2 SYDVKM. The DNA of the CDR3 is TGTGCCAGCACCTTCGGTCAGGGAGGGGATCAGCCCCAGCATTTT. Its protein is CASTFGQGGDQPQHF. Combining the CDR3 with reference TRBV28 and TRBJ1-5 gives the whole variable domain DVKVTQSSRYLVKRTGEKVFLECVQDMDHENMFWYRQDPGLGLRLIYFSYDVKMKEKGDIPEGYSVSREKKERFSLILESASTNQTSMYLCASTFGQGGDQPQHFGDGTRLSIL.

The chain combines TRBV28 with TRBJ2-1; 7 bases map to TRBD2. V shed 5 bases and J 1 base; nucleotides not matched to a gene: 8. This CDR3 comprises 16 residues. Germline V gene sequence: CDR1 MDHEN, CDR2 SYDVKM. CDR3 protein: CASSPRLAISYNEQFF. DNA of the CDR3: TGTGCCAGCAGTCCGAGACTAGCTATATCCTACAATGAGCAGTTCTTC.

This clone occurred a few times. V gene TRBV28 combines with J gene TRBJ2-1; 14 bases are a match to TRBD2. V lost 10 bases to trimming and J lost 7 bases; unmatched junction nucleotides: 12. CDR1 MDHEN and CDR2 SYDVKM come from the germline V gene. CDR3 length: 16 amino acids. CDR3 DNA sequence: TGTGCCATCCGACCTTCCGGGACTAGCGGGAGAAATGAGCAGTTCTTC. Its protein is CAIRPSGTSGRNEQFF.

This chain connects TRBV25-1 to TRBJ1-1; D is unclear. Trimming stripped 6 bases from V and 3 bases from J, with 8 bases between. The CDR3 extends over 12 amino acids. From germline, CDR1 is MGHDK and CDR2 SYGVNS. The CDR3 sequence: CASRFGDTEAFF. The CDR3, as DNA: TGTGCCAGCAGGTTCGGAGACACTGAAGCTTTCTTT.

In its sample, this clone was seen a few times. The rearrangement uses TRBV6-5 and TRBJ1-2, with D perhaps TRBD1 (5 bases). CDR1 and CDR2 from the germline V gene are MNHEY and SVGAGI. The CDR3 totals 14 residues. Trimming shortened V by 6 bases and J by 0 bases, and 11 bases separated the two germline ends. CDR3 DNA sequence: TGTGCCAGCAGGGGACTAACCTCTAACTATGGCTACACCTTC. Translating gives CASRGLTSNYGYTF.

The sample holds a few counts of this clone. This rearrangement joins TRBV10-3 to TRBJ2-3, with D tentatively TRBD2 (6 bases). CDR1 and CDR2 from the germline V gene are ENHRY and SYGVKD. The CDR3 consists of 14 residues. The V end was cut by 11 bases, the J end by 0 bases, with 15 bases between. CDR3 sequence: CAHGMGTSTDTQYF. Here the CDR3 DNA reads TGTGCCCACGGGATGGGGACTAGCACAGATACGCAGTATTTT.

The rearrangement links TRBV10-3 to TRBJ2-7, with D perhaps TRBD1 (5 bases). The CDR3 spans 11 residues. In germline, CDR1 is ENHRY, CDR2 SYGVKD. V was pared by 7 bases and J by 5 bases, with 9 bases between. As DNA, the CDR3 is TGTGCCATCAAGGGGATCAACGAGCAGTACTTC. Amino acid sequence: CAIKGINEQYF.

This clone has just a few counts. The chain is built from TRBV9 and TRBJ2-7; 7 nucleotides align to TRBD1. The V segment lost 3 bases and the J segment 2 bases; nucleotides outside the gene matches: 5. Germline CDR1 SGDLS, CDR2 YYNGEE. The CDR3 length is 14 residues. The CDR3 region is CASSAWDRTYEQYF. The CDR3 DNA follows: TGTGCCAGCAGCGCGTGGGACAGAACCTACGAGCAGTACTTC.

This chain uses TRBV11-2 with TRBJ1-2; TRBD1 matches at 7 bases. V lost 6 bases to trimming and J lost 5 bases; unmatched junction nucleotides: 6. This CDR3 spans 13 amino acids. The germline V gene encodes CDR1 SGHAT and CDR2 FQNNGV. The CDR3 nucleotides read TGTGCCAGCAGATCGACAGGGAAATATGGCTACACCTTC. It translates to CASRSTGKYGYTF.

This clone was observed a few times. The rearrangement uses TRBV28 and TRBJ2-1; 9 bases match TRBD1. The CDR3 spans 16 residues. J was trimmed by 0 bases and V by 6 bases; bases with no gene match: 6. The germline V gene has CDR1 MDHEN and CDR2 SYDVKM. Here the CDR3 DNA reads TGTGCCAGCAGCCTGGGACAGGGCGGCTCCTACAATGAGCAGTTCTTC. Translating gives CASSLGQGGSYNEQFF.

The chain carries TRBV19 and TRBJ1-5, with D possibly being TRBD1 (5 bases). V was clipped by 5 bases and J by 4 bases, with 9 bases between them. The CDR3 has 13 amino acids. Germline V gene sequence: CDR1 LNHDA, CDR2 SQIVND (reference sequence). In nucleotides, the CDR3 is TGTGCCAGTAGTCCCCAGGGAAATCAGCCCCAGCATTTT. Encoded protein: CASSPQGNQPQHF. The variable domain in full, with the rest retrieved from reference TRBV19 and TRBJ1-5, is DGGITQSPKYLFRKEGQNVTLSCEQNLNHDAMYWYRQDPGQGLRLIYYSQIVNDFQKGDIAEGYSVSREKKESFPLTVTSAQKNPTAFYLCASSPQGNQPQHFGDGTRLSIL.

The chain links TRBV30 to TRBJ2-3, with 10 bases lining up with TRBD1. The CDR3 is 12 amino acids. J was trimmed by 4 bases and V by 8 bases; bases with no gene match: 3. Germline V gene lookup returns CDR1 GTSNPN and CDR2 SVGIG (reference sequence). Written as DNA, the CDR3 is TGTGCCAGCGGACAGGGGGCAGATACGCAGTATTTT. Encoded protein: CASGQGADTQYF. Together with reference TRBV30 and TRBJ2-3, the CDR3 gives the full variable domain: SQTIHQWPATLVQPVGSPLSLECTVEGTSNPNLYWYRQAAGRGLQLLFYSVGIGQISSEVPQNLSASRPQDRQFILSSKKLLLSDSGFYLCASGQGADTQYFGPGTRLTVL.

This clone was counted between two and nine times. The chain carries TRBV28 and TRBJ2-3; D gene unclear. The CDR3 is 14 residues long. Trimming stripped 5 bases from V and 1 base from J, with 10 bases between. Germline CDR1 and CDR2: MDHEN and SYDVKM. CDR3 amino acids: CASSIRRRTDTQYF. The CDR3 nucleotides read TGTGCCAGCAGTATCCGGCGGCGCACAGATACGCAGTATTTT.